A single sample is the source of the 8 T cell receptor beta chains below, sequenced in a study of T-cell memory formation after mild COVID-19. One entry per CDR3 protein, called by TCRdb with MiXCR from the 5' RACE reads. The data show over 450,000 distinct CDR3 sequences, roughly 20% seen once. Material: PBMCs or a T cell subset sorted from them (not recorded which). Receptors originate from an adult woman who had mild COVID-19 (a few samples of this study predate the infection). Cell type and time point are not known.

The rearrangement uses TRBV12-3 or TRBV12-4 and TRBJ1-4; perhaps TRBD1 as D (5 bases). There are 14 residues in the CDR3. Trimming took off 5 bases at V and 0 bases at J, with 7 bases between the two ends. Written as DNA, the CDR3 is TGTGCCAGCAGTCAACAGGCAACTAATGAAAAACTGTTTTTT. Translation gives CASSQQATNEKLFF.

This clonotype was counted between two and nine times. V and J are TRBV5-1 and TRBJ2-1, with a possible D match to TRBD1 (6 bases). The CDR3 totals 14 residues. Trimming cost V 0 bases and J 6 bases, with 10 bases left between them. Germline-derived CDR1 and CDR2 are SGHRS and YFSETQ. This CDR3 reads CASSLATGLNEQFF. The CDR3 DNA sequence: TGCGCCAGCAGCTTGGCAACAGGGCTCAATGAGCAGTTCTTC.

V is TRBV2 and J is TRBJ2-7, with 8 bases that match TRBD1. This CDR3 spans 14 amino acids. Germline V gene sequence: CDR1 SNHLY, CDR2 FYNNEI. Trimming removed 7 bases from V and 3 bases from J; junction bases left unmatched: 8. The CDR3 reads CASTRTGRRYEQYF. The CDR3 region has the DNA TGTGCCAGCACCCGGACAGGGAGGCGCTACGAGCAGTACTTC.

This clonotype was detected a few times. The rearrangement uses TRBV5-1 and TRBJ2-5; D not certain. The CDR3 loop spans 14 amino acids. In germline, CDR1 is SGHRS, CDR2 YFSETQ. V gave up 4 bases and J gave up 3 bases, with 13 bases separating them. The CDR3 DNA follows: TGCGCCAGCAGCCAAAACGGATTCAAAGAGACCCAGTACTTC. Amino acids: CASSQNGFKETQYF.

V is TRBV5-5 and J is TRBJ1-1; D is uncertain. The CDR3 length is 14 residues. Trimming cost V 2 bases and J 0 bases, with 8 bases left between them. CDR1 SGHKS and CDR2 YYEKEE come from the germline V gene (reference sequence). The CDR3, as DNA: TGTGCCAGCAGCTTTCAACAGCTGAACACTGAAGCTTTCTTT. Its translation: CASSFQQLNTEAFF.

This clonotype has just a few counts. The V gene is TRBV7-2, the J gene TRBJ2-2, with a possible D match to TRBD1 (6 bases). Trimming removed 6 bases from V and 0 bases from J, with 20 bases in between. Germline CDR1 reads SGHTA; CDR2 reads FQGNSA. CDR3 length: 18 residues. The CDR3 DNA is TGTGCCAGCAGTCAGATGACAGGATCACCCACGAACACCGGGGAGCTGTTTTTT. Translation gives CASSQMTGSPTNTGELFF.

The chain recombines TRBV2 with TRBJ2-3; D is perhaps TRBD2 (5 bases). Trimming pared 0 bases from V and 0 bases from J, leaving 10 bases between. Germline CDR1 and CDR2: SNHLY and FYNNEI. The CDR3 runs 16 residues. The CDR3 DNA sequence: TGTGCCAGCAGTGAAGCAGGCGGGCCTAGCACAGATACGCAGTATTTT. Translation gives CASSEAGGPSTDTQYF.

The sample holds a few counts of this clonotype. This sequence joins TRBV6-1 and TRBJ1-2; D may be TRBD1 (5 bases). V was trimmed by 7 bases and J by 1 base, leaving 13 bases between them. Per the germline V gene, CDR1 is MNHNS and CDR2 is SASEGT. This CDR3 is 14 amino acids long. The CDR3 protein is CASIAGGFNYGYTF. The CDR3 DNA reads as TGTGCCAGCATAGCCGGGGGTTTTAACTATGGCTACACCTTC.